This T cell receptor (beta chain) was identified in a study of CD8+ T cells in alopecia areata. Germline V gene lookup returns CDR1 SGHTA and CDR2 FQGNSA. V dropped 5 bases and J dropped 0 bases, with 11 bases sitting between them. The CDR3 extends over 15 amino acids. Study observations and caveats: Relative to normal scalp, lesional scalp, especially alopecia totalis/universalis, showed higher clonality. Whereas mice showed it more clearly, TCR sharing across patients was murkier, possibly because of HLA. Resident alphabeta T-cell populations of normal skin are likewise subject to sequencing in scalp samples.

This clone was counted between two and nine times. Its matching antigen is unknown. Extracted RNA was reverse transcribed into cDNA, the sequencing template. TCRdb keeps only in-frame clones here, not all; method: immunoSEQ multiplex PCR. Found here are 100,000 to 130,000 clones, around 59% of them singletons; the top ten hold under 25%. Material: CD8+ T cells sorted from blood. This chain uses TRBV7-2 with TRBJ1-3; D is ambiguous. The source is a human donor in good health. CDR3 in DNA: TGTGCCAGCAGCCCTGACCCAAGCTCTGGAAACACCATATATTTT. Encoded protein: CASSPDPSSGNTIYF.